This entry concerns a single T cell receptor (beta chain). Its antigen is as yet unknown. This entry is derived from a study of shared clonotypes between healthy human individuals. Study outcomes and limitations: A handful of donors showed sharing of roughly 5% of naive CD4 clonotypes. Only blood was sampled; tissue repertoires likely differ. The genetic and exposure-history diversity represented was limited by few donors.

Germline CDR1 and CDR2: MNHEY and SVGAGI. The CDR3 spans 13 residues. Trimming at V came to 5 bases and at J to 4 bases, leaving 2 bases not matched to a gene. Clones were sequenced by immunoSEQ multiplex PCR, and TCRdb holds only the in-frame ones, with some missing. The table shows millions of clones, with 90% to 95% occurring only once. The V call is TRBV6-5, the J call TRBJ1-5, with 7 bases that match TRBD1. This receptor was taken from a man aged 18 to 35 in good health. Some clones in this sample may be carry-over from other donors' samples. Sequenced input: naive CD4+ T cells from PBMCs. Subset reported: CD45RA+ positively selected. CDR3 DNA sequence: TGTGCCAGCAGTACAGGGGAAAATCAGCCCCAGCATTTT. Translation: CASSTGENQPQHF.